The entry below gives a single T cell receptor beta chain sequence along with its context. What it binds is unknown. V was pared by 10 bases and J by 5 bases, with 13 bases of the junction left unmatched. The V gene's germline CDR1 is MGHRA and CDR2 YSYEKL. The CDR3 sequence is 14 residues long. The record originates from a study of T cells in Graves' hyperthyroidism and ophthalmopathy. TCR beta CDR3 region amplification was performed from RNA transcripts. The HTBI set primed first-round TCR CDR3 RT-PCR. TCRdb used MiXCR to reprocess the multiplex PCR reads, holding one entry per CDR3 protein. This sample has tens of thousands of distinct CDR3 sequences, with 45% to 65% found just once. Findings and limits, study-wide: Ophthalmopathy was predicted by the model a median of roughly 6.6 months ahead of onset.

Sequencing used peripheral blood or thyroid tissue (not recorded which). The TCR originated in a man between 18 and 35 years old with Graves' hyperthyroidism. The chain recombines TRBV4-1 with TRBJ2-7; 8 nucleotides line up with TRBD2. The DNA for the CDR3 is TGCGCCATCCGAGGCGGGGGGCGCATCCACGAGCAGTACTTC. Amino acids: CAIRGGGRIHEQYF.